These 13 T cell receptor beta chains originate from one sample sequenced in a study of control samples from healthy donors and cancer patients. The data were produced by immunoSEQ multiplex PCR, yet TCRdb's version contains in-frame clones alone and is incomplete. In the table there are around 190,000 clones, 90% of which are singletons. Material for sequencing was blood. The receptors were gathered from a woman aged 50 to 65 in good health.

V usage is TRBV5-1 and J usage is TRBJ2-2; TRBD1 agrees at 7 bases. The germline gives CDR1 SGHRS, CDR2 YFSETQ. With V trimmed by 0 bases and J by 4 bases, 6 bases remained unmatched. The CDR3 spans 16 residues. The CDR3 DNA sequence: TGCGCCAGCAGCTTGGGCTTGACAGGGCGCACCGGGGAGCTGTTTTTT. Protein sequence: CASSLGLTGRTGELFF.

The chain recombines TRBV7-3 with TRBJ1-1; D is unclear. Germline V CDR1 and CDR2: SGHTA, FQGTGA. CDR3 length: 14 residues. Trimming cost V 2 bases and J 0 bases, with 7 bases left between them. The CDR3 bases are TGTGCCAGCAGCTTATCAGGTTTGAACACTGAAGCTTTCTTT. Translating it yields CASSLSGLNTEAFF. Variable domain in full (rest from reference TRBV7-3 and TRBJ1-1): GAGVSQTPSNKVTEKGKYVELRCDPISGHTALYWYRQSLGQGPEFLIYFQGTGAADDSGLPNDRFFAVRPEGSVSTLKIQRTERGDSAVYLCASSLSGLNTEAFFGQGTRLTVV.

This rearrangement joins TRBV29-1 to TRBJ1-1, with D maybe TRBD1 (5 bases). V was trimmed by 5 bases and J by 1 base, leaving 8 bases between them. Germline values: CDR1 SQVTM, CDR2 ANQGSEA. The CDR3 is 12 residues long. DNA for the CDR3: TGCAGCGTTATCGGGGGGAACACTGAAGCTTTCTTT. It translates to CSVIGGNTEAFF.

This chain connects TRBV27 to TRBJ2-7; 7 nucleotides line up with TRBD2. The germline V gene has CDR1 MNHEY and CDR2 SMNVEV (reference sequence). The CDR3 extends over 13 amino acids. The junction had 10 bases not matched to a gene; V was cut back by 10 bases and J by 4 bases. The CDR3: CATGGRDRYEQYF. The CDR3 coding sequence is TGTGCCACCGGGGGGAGAGACCGTTACGAGCAGTACTTC.

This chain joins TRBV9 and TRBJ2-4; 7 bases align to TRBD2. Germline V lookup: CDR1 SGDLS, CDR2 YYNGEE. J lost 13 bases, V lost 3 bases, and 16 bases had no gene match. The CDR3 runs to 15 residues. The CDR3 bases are TGTGCCAGCAGCGGCCCTGGGGGGGAGGGCGTCTCCCAGTACTTC. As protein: CASSGPGGEGVSQYF.

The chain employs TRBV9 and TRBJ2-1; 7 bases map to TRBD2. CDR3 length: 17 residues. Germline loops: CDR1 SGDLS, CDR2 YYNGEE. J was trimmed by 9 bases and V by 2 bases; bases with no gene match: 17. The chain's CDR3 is CASSVQPGLDKMVEQFF. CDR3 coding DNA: TGTGCCAGCAGCGTCCAACCAGGACTAGACAAGATGGTTGAGCAGTTCTTC.

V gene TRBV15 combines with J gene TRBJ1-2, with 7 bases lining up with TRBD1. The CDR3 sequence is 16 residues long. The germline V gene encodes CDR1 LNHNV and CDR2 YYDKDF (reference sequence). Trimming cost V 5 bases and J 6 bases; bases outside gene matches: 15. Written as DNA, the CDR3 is TGTGCCACCAGCTGGGTCCCCAGACAGGGTATGAATGGCTACACCTTC. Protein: CATSWVPRQGMNGYTF.

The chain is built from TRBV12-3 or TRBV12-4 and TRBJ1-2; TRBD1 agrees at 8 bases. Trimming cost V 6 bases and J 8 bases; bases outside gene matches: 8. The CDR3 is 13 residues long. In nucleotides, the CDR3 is TGTGCCAGCAGGACAGGGGAAAAGGGGGGCTACACCTTC. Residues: CASRTGEKGGYTF.

CDR3 DNA sequence: TGCGCCAGCAGCCGCGGTAGCGGTCTTAATGAGCAGTTCTTC. Protein product: CASSRGSGLNEQFF. This chain joins TRBV5-1 and TRBJ2-1; D is possibly TRBD2 (6 bases). The CDR3 loop spans 14 amino acids. Trimming left V 4 bases short and J 7 bases short, with 15 bases between. Germline V CDR1 and CDR2: SGHRS, YFSETQ.

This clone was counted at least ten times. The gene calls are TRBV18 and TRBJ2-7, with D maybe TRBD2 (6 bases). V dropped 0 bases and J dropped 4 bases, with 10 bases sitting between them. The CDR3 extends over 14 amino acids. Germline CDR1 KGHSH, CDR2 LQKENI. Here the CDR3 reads CASSPPPREYEQYF. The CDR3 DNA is TGTGCCAGCTCACCACCACCGCGGGAATACGAGCAGTACTTC.

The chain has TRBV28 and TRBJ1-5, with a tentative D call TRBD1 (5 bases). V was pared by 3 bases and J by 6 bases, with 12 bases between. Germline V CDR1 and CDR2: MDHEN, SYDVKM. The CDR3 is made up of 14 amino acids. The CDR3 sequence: CASSFAWGAQPQHF. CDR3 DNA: TGTGCCAGCAGTTTTGCTTGGGGCGCTCAGCCCCAGCATTTT.

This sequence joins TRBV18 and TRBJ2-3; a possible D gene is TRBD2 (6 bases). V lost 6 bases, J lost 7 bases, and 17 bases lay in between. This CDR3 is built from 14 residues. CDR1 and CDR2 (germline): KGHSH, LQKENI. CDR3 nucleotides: TGTGCCAGCTCGCCGGGACTTCAAGAGAATACGCAGTATTTT. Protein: CASSPGLQENTQYF.

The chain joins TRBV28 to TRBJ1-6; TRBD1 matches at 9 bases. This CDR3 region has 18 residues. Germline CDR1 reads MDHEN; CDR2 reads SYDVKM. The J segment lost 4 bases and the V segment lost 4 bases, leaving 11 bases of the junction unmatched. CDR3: CASSSGNRGRTYNSPLHF. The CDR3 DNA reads TGTGCCAGCAGTTCTGGAAACAGGGGGCGAACATATAATTCACCCCTCCACTTT. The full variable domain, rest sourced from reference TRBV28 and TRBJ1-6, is DVKVTQSSRYLVKRTGEKVFLECVQDMDHENMFWYRQDPGLGLRLIYFSYDVKMKEKGDIPEGYSVSREKKERFSLILESASTNQTSMYLCASSSGNRGRTYNSPLHFGNGTRLTVT.